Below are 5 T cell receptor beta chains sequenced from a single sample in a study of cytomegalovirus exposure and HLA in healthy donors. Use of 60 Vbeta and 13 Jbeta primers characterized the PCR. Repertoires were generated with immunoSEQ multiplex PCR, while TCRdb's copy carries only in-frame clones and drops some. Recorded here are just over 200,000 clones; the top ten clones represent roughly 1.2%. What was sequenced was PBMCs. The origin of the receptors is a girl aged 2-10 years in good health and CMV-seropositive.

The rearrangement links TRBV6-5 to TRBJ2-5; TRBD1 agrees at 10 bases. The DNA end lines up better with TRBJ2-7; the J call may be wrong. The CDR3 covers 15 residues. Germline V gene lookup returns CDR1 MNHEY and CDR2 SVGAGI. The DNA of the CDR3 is TGTGCCAGCAGTAGGGCAGGGACAGGGGATTACGAGCAGTACTTC. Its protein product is CASSRAGTGDYEQYF.

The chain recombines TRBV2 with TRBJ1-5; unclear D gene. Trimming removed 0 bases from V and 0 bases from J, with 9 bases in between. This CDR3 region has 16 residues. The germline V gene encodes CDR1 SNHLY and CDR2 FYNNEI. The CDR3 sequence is CASSEASGISNQPQHF. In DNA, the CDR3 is TGTGCCAGCAGTGAAGCGTCGGGTATTAGCAATCAGCCCCAGCATTTT.

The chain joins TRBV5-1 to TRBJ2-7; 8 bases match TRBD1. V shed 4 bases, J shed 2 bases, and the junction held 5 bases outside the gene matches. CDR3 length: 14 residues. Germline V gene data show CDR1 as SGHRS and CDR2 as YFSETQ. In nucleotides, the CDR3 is TGCGCCAGCAGCACCCGACAGGGGCCCTACGAGCAGTACTTC. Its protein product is CASSTRQGPYEQYF.

The CDR3 DNA reads TGTGCCAGCAGCCAAGAGCGACTAGCGGAAGAGACCCAGTACTTC. Residues: CASSQERLAEETQYF. The gene calls are TRBV4-2 and TRBJ2-5; 9 bases are shared with TRBD2. The ends lost 0 bases at V and 3 bases at J; junction bases unmatched: 2. CDR1 LGHNA and CDR2 YNFKEQ come from the germline V gene. This CDR3 spans 15 amino acids.

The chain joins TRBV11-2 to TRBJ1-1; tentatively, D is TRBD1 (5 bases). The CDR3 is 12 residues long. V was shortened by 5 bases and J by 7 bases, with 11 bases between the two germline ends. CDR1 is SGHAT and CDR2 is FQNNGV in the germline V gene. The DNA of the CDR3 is TGTGCCAGCAGCCATCCGGGGGGTGAAGCTTTCTTT. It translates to CASSHPGGEAFF. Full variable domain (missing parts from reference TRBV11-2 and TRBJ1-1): EAGVAQSPRYKIIEKRQSVAFWCNPISGHATLYWYQQILGQGPKLLIQFQNNGVVDDSQLPKDRFSAERLKGVDSTLKIQPAKLEDSAVYLCASSHPGGEAFFGQGTRLTVV.